These T cell receptor beta chains were read from a single sample in a study of human T cells and chemical hapten exposure. TCRdb fed the RACE reads into MiXCR, producing one record per CDR3 protein. The data hold 40,000 or so distinct CDR3 sequences, with 8.5% to 10% observed a single time. The material sequenced was whole blood, taken in connection with sensitization to the hapten diphenylcyclopropenone (DPC). The source is a young woman with alopecia areata. Some clones in this sample may be carry-over from other donors' samples. Both conserved end residues are part of each CDR3. Each record gives: clone size, V gene, J gene, D gene, CDR3 DNA, CDR3 protein. The D gene is left open where the match is weak. Clone size appears in some rows only: once, few, many, or a class for an expanded clone.

-	TRBV5-4	TRBJ2-7	-	TGTGCCAGCAGCCCCGGGACATTCGGTTACGAGCAGTACTTC	CASSPGTFGYEQYF
few	TRBV7-2	TRBJ2-1	-	TGTGCCAGCAGCCGGTCCGGGTCCTACTCCTACAATGAGCAGTTCTTC	CASSRSGSYSYNEQFF
-	TRBV5-6	TRBJ2-1	-	TGTGCCAGCAGCTTGGGAATGAGCTCCTACAATGAGCAGTTCTTC	CASSLGMSSYNEQFF
-	TRBV20-1	TRBJ2-5	-	TGCAGTGCGGAGCCGGGACCCAAGGGGGAGACCCAGTACTTC	CSAEPGPKGETQYF
-	TRBV10-3	TRBJ2-5	-	TGTGCCATCAGTGCTTGGGGTGACCGTCCCCAAGAGACCCAGTACTTC	CAISAWGDRPQETQYF
many	TRBV6-2/TRBV6-3	TRBJ1-6	TRBD1	TGTGCCAGCAGTTCTCCGGGACAGGGCTGGACCCTCCACTTT	CASSSPGQGWTLHF
-	TRBV21-1	TRBJ1-6	-	TGTGCCAGCAGCCCTATAGAGGGGGGATCACCCCTCCACTTT	CASSPIEGGSPLHF
many	TRBV30	TRBJ1-5	-	TGTGCCTGGAGTAGGGTCCGGGGGGAAGCCCAGCATTTT	CAWSRVRGEAQHF
once	TRBV7-6	TRBJ1-5	-	TGTGCCAGCAGCCCTATACGGGGACAGCCCCAGCATTTT	CASSPIRGQPQHF
-	TRBV11-2	TRBJ2-5	TRBD2	TGTGCCAGCAGCTTTCGGACTAGCGGGGGAAAAGAGACCCAGTACTTC	CASSFRTSGGKETQYF
few	TRBV28	TRBJ2-7	-	TGTGCCACCTCAAGGACGAATCACGAGCAGTACTTC	CATSRTNHEQYF
few	TRBV7-2	TRBJ2-3	-	TGTGCCAGCAGCTTAGGAATCGGAGGGGCGACGCAGTATTTT	CASSLGIGGATQYF
-	TRBV12-3/TRBV12-4	TRBJ1-2	-	TGTGCCAGCACCTCGCGCAGAATGAACTATGGCTACACCTTC	CASTSRRMNYGYTF
many	TRBV7-8	TRBJ1-6	-	TGTGCCAGCAGCTTAGCGGGGCCAGCTAATTCACCCCTCCACTTT	CASSLAGPANSPLHF
few	TRBV11-3	TRBJ2-5	-	TGTGCCAGCAGCTTAGGGACGTCAGAGACCCAGTACTTC	CASSLGTSETQYF
few	TRBV9	TRBJ2-3	TRBD2	TGTGCCAGCAGCGTAGCCGGGGGGGGCGCAGATACGCAGTATTTT	CASSVAGGGADTQYF
-	TRBV5-5	TRBJ2-5	TRBD1	TGTGCCAGCAGCGGGGACAGGGGAACCCAGTACTTC	CASSGDRGTQYF
-	TRBV28	TRBJ2-2	-	TGTGCCAGCCTGGGAGGGAACACCGGGGAGCTGTTTTTT	CASLGGNTGELFF
few	TRBV20-1	TRBJ1-6	-	TGCAGTGCTACCCCATTTGCCCAGTCGTCCTATAATTCACCCCTCCACTTT	CSATPFAQSSYNSPLHF
many	TRBV24-1	TRBJ2-1	TRBD1	TGTGCCACCAGCGCCACAGGGGCAGCGGCGAATGAGCAGTTCTTC	CATSATGAAANEQFF
many	TRBV29-1	TRBJ1-5	-	TGCAGCGTTGAACGCCCAGAGCCCCAGCATTTT	CSVERPEPQHF
-	TRBV28	TRBJ2-1	TRBD1	TGTGCCAGCAGTAGGCCGGGACAGGCCTCAAATGAGCAGTTCTTC	CASSRPGQASNEQFF
-	TRBV7-3	TRBJ1-2	-	TGTGCCAGCAGCTCACACCCACCAGGTCGCTCTAACTATGGCTACACCTTC	CASSSHPPGRSNYGYTF
many	TRBV6-5	TRBJ1-6	TRBD1	TGTGCCAGTTGGGGACAGGTGAATTCACCCCTCCACTTT	CASWGQVNSPLHF
few	TRBV7-3	TRBJ2-3	TRBD2	TGTGCCAGCAGCGCTACTAGCGGGGGGCTCACAGATACGCAGTATTTT	CASSATSGGLTDTQYF
few	TRBV19	TRBJ2-5	-	TGTGCCAGTAAAGACAGACTAGAGACCCAGTACTTC	CASKDRLETQYF
few	TRBV20-1	TRBJ1-1	-	TGCAGTGCTAGGCTTGGTAGGGAAAAGGCAGCTTTCTTT	CSARLGREKAAFF
-	TRBV5-4	TRBJ2-7	-	TGTGCCAGCAGCAAAAAAGGGGGCTCCTACGAGCAGTACTTC	CASSKKGGSYEQYF
-	TRBV2	TRBJ2-3	-	TGTGCCAGCAGTTTAGAGAGGGGAGTAGCAGATACGCAGTATTTT	CASSLERGVADTQYF
many	TRBV19	TRBJ1-5	TRBD1	TGTGCCAGTAGCGACAGGGCGAGCAATCAGCCCCAGCATTTT	CASSDRASNQPQHF
-	TRBV29-1	TRBJ2-3	TRBD2	TGCAGCGTTGAATCGGCGGGGGGTGTCACAGATACGCAGTATTTT	CSVESAGGVTDTQYF
-	TRBV29-1	TRBJ2-3	TRBD2	TGCAGCGTTGATGCGCCTAGCGGGGACACAGATACGCAGTATTTT	CSVDAPSGDTDTQYF
-	TRBV12-3/TRBV12-4	TRBJ2-3	-	TGTGCCAGCAGTCGCGGAATGAACCAGCGGGCAGATACGCAGTATTTT	CASSRGMNQRADTQYF
-	TRBV18	TRBJ2-3	-	TGTGCCAGCTCGCGCACAGATACGCAGTATTTT	CASSRTDTQYF
-	TRBV7-3	TRBJ2-3	TRBD2	TGTGCCAGCAGGACTGGACTAGCGGGGGCGGAGGATACGCAGTATTTT	CASRTGLAGAEDTQYF
few	TRBV27	TRBJ2-5	TRBD1	TGTGCCAGCAGCTGGACAGGGCAAGAGACCCAGTACTTC	CASSWTGQETQYF
-	TRBV5-8	TRBJ1-2	-	TGTGCCAGCAGGGTGGGTAGGACCGCCCGATTCATTTATGGCTACACCTTC	CASRVGRTARFIYGYTF
many	TRBV4-2	TRBJ2-1	TRBD2	TGTGCCAGCAGCCAAGTCGGGGGGGCCGCCAATGAGCAGTTCTTC	CASSQVGGAANEQFF
-	TRBV6-2/TRBV6-3	TRBJ2-1	TRBD1	TGTGCCAGCAAGTCCGGCGGGACAGGGGTAAAGATTGAGCAGTTCTTC	CASKSGGTGVKIEQFF
many	TRBV5-4	TRBJ2-2	-	TGTGCCAGCAGCTTGGTTGTTCGTGGGGGGCGGAACACCGGGGAGCTGTTTTTT	CASSLVVRGGRNTGELFF
many	TRBV7-7	TRBJ2-5	-	TGTGCTAGCAGCTTAGCCGGGACTCTGGAGACCCAGTACTTC	CASSLAGTLETQYF
-	TRBV5-4	TRBJ2-7	-	TGTGCCAGCAGCCCCCCGTCCAGGTCTCCCTACGAGCAGTACTTC	CASSPPSRSPYEQYF